The T cell receptor beta chain described here comes from a study of blood T cell repertoires in COVID-19. Study as a whole: Sites in the United States, Italy and Spain provided acute and convalescent COVID-19 samples.

Recruits, aged roughly 18 to 100 years, lived in approximately 26 US areas. Membership in each cohort depended on participant-reported clinical history. Donors in Cohort 3 counted as recovered after two negative PCRs, clearance, or symptom resolution. As to this clone: One end of the junction varies from germline; a read error may be responsible.

Libraries were prepared by immunoSEQ multiplex PCR; TCRdb keeps only in-frame clonotypes and omits some of them. This table has approximately 64,000 clones, 85% to 90% appearing once. CDR1 and CDR2 (germline): SGHTA, FQGNSA. The CDR3 is made up of 15 amino acids. The receptor was derived from a woman in her thirties or forties who had recovered from COVID-19. Specimen: PBMCs or T cells enriched from blood (not recorded which). The V call is TRBV7-2, the J call TRBJ1-3; TRBD1 is a possible D gene (6 bases). The CDR3 here is CASTLGGAGGNTIYF. CDR3 DNA sequence: TGTGCCAGCACCTTAGGGGGTGCGGGTGGAAACACCATATATTTT.